A single sample gave rise to the 17 T cell receptor beta chains below, sequenced in a study of cytomegalovirus exposure and HLA in healthy donors. Assay used: immunoSEQ multiplex PCR; TCRdb lists only in-frame clones, some missing. In the table there are 150,000 to 200,000 clones, roughly 84% of which are singletons. Sequencing was carried out using PBMCs. These TCRs come from a woman aged 25 to 39 in good health and CMV-seropositive.

The gene calls are TRBV19 and TRBJ2-7; 8 nucleotides line up with TRBD1. Germline assignment: CDR1 LNHDA and CDR2 SQIVND (reference sequence). Trimming cost V 2 bases and J 6 bases; bases outside gene matches: 6. CDR3 length: 14 amino acids. CDR3 amino acids: CASSIRQGASEQYF. The CDR3 nucleotides read TGTGCCAGTAGTATAAGGCAGGGGGCATCCGAGCAGTACTTC.

The J gene is TRBJ2-2, the V gene TRBV7-9; 7 bases fit TRBD1. The CDR3 extends over 14 amino acids. V was pared by 5 bases and J by 5 bases, with 5 bases of the junction left unmatched. The V gene's germline CDR1 is SEHNR and CDR2 FQNEAQ (reference sequence). The CDR3 sequence: CASSRRDRTGELFF. As DNA, the CDR3 is TGTGCCAGCAGCCGCCGGGACAGAACCGGGGAGCTGTTTTTT. The whole variable domain, filled in from reference TRBV7-9 and TRBJ2-2, reads DTGVSQNPRHKITKRGQNVTFRCDPISEHNRLYWYRQTLGQGPEFLTYFQNEAQLEKSRLLSDRFSAERPKGSFSTLEIQRTEQGDSAMYLCASSRRDRTGELFFGEGSRLTVL.

This clone was seen only once. J is TRBJ1-1 and V is TRBV12-5; no reliable D call. The CDR3 totals 12 residues. V was trimmed by 6 bases and J by 1 base, leaving 6 bases between them. Germline V gene data show CDR1 as LGHNT and CDR2 as FRNRAP. This chain's CDR3 is CASGIWNTEAFF. The CDR3 DNA reads TGTGCTAGTGGAATCTGGAACACTGAAGCTTTCTTT.

This chain connects TRBV5-1 to TRBJ1-2, with unresolved D. V lost 7 bases, J lost 5 bases, and 15 bases lay in between. This CDR3 is built from 13 residues. Germline-derived CDR1 and CDR2 are SGHRS and YFSETQ. The chain's CDR3 is CASSEDSSYGYTF. The CDR3 coding sequence is TGCGCCAGCTCCGAGGATTCGTCGTATGGCTACACCTTC.

J is TRBJ2-3 and V is TRBV27; D might be TRBD2 (6 bases). Germline CDR1 is MNHEY and CDR2 is SMNVEV (reference sequence). This CDR3 region has 15 residues. The V and J ends lost 6 bases and 2 bases respectively, with 15 bases between them. CDR3 coding DNA: TGTGCCAGCAGGGAGGGCCATTATACCACAGATACGCAGTATTTT. Protein: CASREGHYTTDTQYF.

The V call is TRBV19, the J call TRBJ1-5, with 8 positions matching TRBD1. This CDR3 has 16 residues. Germline V gives CDR1 LNHDA, CDR2 SQIVND (reference sequence). V trimming: 7 bases; J trimming: 5 bases; junction bases outside the gene matches: 13. CDR3: CASTPRTGSLYQPQHF. The CDR3 coding sequence is TGTGCCAGTACTCCAAGGACAGGGTCTCTCTATCAGCCCCAGCATTTT.

The chain is built from TRBV30 and TRBJ2-5; tentatively, D is TRBD1 (6 bases). Germline CDR1 reads GTSNPN; CDR2 reads SVGIG (reference sequence). The CDR3 consists of 12 residues. The V end was cut by 5 bases, the J end by 2 bases, with 9 bases between. The CDR3, as DNA: TGTGCCTGGGGGACATTACAAGAGACCCAGTACTTC. Residues: CAWGTLQETQYF.

The CDR3 is CASSLDRAGGYEQYF. The CDR3, as DNA: TGTGCCAGCAGCTTAGATCGAGCGGGAGGCTACGAGCAGTACTTC. The rearrangement joins TRBV11-2 to TRBJ2-7, with 9 nucleotides matching TRBD2. Germline-derived CDR1 and CDR2 are SGHAT and FQNNGV. J gave up 3 bases and V 0 bases, and 3 bases lay outside the gene matches. The CDR3 has 15 residues.

The chain has TRBV9 and TRBJ2-1, with D tentatively TRBD1 (5 bases). Germline V gene data show CDR1 as SGDLS and CDR2 as YYNGEE. The CDR3 consists of 18 residues. The ends were cut back, 0 bases at V and 2 bases at J, with 18 bases in the middle. The CDR3 spells CASSVGGLGAMTYNEQFF. The CDR3 coding sequence is TGTGCCAGCAGCGTAGGGGGCCTGGGCGCTATGACCTACAATGAGCAGTTCTTC.

The chain recombines TRBV9 with TRBJ2-7, with TRBD2 as a possible D gene (6 bases). V lost 0 bases to trimming and J lost 0 bases, with 10 bases between them. Germline V gene sequence: CDR1 SGDLS, CDR2 YYNGEE. The CDR3 runs 15 residues. CDR3 residues: CASSVGAGSSYEQYF. DNA of the CDR3: TGTGCCAGCAGCGTAGGGGCGGGATCCTCCTACGAGCAGTACTTC.

The chain employs TRBV27 and TRBJ1-2; maybe TRBD1 (6 bases). V gave up 6 bases and J gave up 5 bases, with 16 bases separating them. The CDR3 length is 14 residues. Per the germline V gene, CDR1 is MNHEY and CDR2 is SMNVEV (reference sequence). The CDR3 here is CASSLGQQYYGYTF. In DNA, the CDR3 is TGTGCCAGCAGCTTGGGACAACAATATTATGGCTACACCTTC.

The chain has TRBV5-6 and TRBJ2-1; TRBD1 might be the D (6 bases). CDR1 is SGHDT, CDR2 YYEEEE, per germline. The length of the CDR3 is 15 residues. V was clipped by 3 bases and J by 9 bases, with 19 bases between them. The CDR3 loop is CASSWETGLGTEQFF. For the CDR3, the DNA is TGTGCCAGCAGCTGGGAAACAGGGTTGGGCACTGAGCAGTTCTTC.

The chain has TRBV27 and TRBJ2-3; no reliable D call. In germline, CDR1 is MNHEY, CDR2 SMNVEV (reference sequence). This CDR3 has 16 residues. Trimming took off 7 bases at V and 0 bases at J, with 17 bases between the two ends. This CDR3 is CASNPLALPSTDTQYF. In DNA, the CDR3 is TGTGCCAGCAACCCCTTAGCACTACCGAGCACAGATACGCAGTATTTT.

The chain joins TRBV7-9 to TRBJ2-1; 9 positions match TRBD1. The CDR3 is made up of 13 amino acids. Germline-derived CDR1 and CDR2 are SEHNR and FQNEAQ (reference sequence). Unmatched junction bases numbered 6, after V lost 8 bases and J lost 7 bases. Here the CDR3 reads CASRDRDGNEQFF. The DNA of the CDR3 is TGTGCCAGCCGGGACAGGGATGGAAATGAGCAGTTCTTC.

This chain uses TRBV6-1 with TRBJ2-5; 9 nucleotides agree with TRBD2. The CDR3 runs 15 residues. J lost 5 bases, V lost 7 bases, and 11 bases had no gene match. The V gene's germline CDR1 is MNHNS and CDR2 SASEGT. The CDR3: CASIKPGLAGETQYF. The CDR3 bases are TGTGCCAGCATTAAACCGGGACTAGCTGGCGAGACCCAGTACTTC.

This chain uses TRBV7-8 with TRBJ2-7; a possible D gene is TRBD1 (6 bases). The germline CDR1 and CDR2 sequences are SGHVS and FQNEAQ. The CDR3 has 16 residues. The V end lost 1 base, the J end lost 6 bases, and 19 bases lay between the germline ends. In DNA form, the CDR3 reads TGTGCCAGCAGCTTAGTTAGTGCCAGGGGCTCCGCCGAGCAGTACTTC. It codes for CASSLVSARGSAEQYF. Drawing the rest from reference TRBV7-8 and TRBJ2-7, the complete variable domain is GAGVSQSPRYKVAKRGQDVALRCDPISGHVSLFWYQQALGQGPEFLTYFQNEAQLDKSGLPSDRFFAERPEGSVSTLKIQRTQQEDSAVYLCASSLVSARGSAEQYFGPGTRLTVT.

This chain links TRBV18 with TRBJ2-7; weak D call: TRBD2 (6 bases). Per germline, CDR1 KGHSH and CDR2 LQKENI. The CDR3 totals 16 residues. V gave up 6 bases and J gave up 4 bases, with 22 bases separating them. The CDR3 region is CASSLPLRRDRYEQYF. The DNA of the CDR3 is TGTGCCAGCTCTCTCCCCTTGAGGCGGGATAGGTACGAGCAGTACTTC.